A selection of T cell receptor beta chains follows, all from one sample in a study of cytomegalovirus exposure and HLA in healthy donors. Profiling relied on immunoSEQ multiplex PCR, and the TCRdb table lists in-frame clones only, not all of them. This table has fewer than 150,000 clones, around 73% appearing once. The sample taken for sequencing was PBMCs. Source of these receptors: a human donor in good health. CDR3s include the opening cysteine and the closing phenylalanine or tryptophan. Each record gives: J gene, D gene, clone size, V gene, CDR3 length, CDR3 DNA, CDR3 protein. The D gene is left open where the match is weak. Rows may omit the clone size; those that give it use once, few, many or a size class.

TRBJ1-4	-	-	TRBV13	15	TGTGCCAGCAGCCCCAGCGGTCATTTTTATGAAAAACTGTTTTTT	CASSPSGHFYEKLFF
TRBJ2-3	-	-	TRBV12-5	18	TGTGCTAGTGGTTTGGTACCTTTAGGGGGAGAAGGGCCAGATACGCAGTATTTT	CASGLVPLGGEGPDTQYF
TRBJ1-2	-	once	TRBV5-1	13	TGCGCCAGCAGCCAAGACGGACTGGGTGGCTACACCTTC	CASSQDGLGGYTF
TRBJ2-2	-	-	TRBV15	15	TGTGCCACCAGCAGCCGTGTGGGGGCGGCCGGGGAGCTGTTTTTT	CATSSRVGAAGELFF
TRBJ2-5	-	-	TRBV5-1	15	TGCGCCAGCAGCCGAGATAGGTTCTTGGAGGAGACCCAGTACTTC	CASSRDRFLEETQYF
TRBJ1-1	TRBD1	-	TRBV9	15	TGTGCCAGCGGGACCCCGGGACAGAGGGACACTGAAGCTTTCTTT	CASGTPGQRDTEAFF
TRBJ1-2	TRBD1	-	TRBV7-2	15	TGTGCCAGCCGATCATCCCCGGCAGGGGGTCGTGGCTACACCTTC	CASRSSPAGGRGYTF
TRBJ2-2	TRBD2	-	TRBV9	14	TGTGCCAGCGGGAGCGGGGGAAACACCGGGGAGCTGTTTTTT	CASGSGGNTGELFF
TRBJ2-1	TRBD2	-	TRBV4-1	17	TGCGCCAGCAGCCAATGGGTCCTAGCGGGAGGGCCCCATGAGCAGTTCTTC	CASSQWVLAGGPHEQFF
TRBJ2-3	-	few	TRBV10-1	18	TGCGCCAGCAGTCCTCACCAGACTTGGGAGGATATCACAGATACGCAGTATTTT	CASSPHQTWEDITDTQYF
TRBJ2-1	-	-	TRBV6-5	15	TGTGCCAGCAGTTACCCCACGGCTGCGGGTAGCGAGCAGTTCTTC	CASSYPTAAGSEQFF
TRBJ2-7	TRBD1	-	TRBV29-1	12	TGCAGCGTTGTGGGGACAGGCTACGAGCAGTACTTC	CSVVGTGYEQYF
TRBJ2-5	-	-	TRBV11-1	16	TGTGCCAGCAGCTTAGACCTGGGGTTAGCGCTAGAGACCCAGTACTTC	CASSLDLGLALETQYF
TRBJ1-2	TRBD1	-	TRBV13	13	TGTGCCAGCAGCCTCGGACAGGGTGGCGGCTACACCTTC	CASSLGQGGGYTF
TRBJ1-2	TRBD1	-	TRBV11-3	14	TGTGCCAGCAGCTTAAACACAGGGGGCGATGGCTACACCTTC	CASSLNTGGDGYTF
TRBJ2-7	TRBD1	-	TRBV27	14	TGTGCCAGCAGGGGGACAGGGCGCACCTACGAGCAGTACTTC	CASRGTGRTYEQYF
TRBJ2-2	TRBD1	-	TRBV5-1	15	TGCGCCAGCAGCCAGGGACAGGGGGACACCGGGGAGCTGTTTTTT	CASSQGQGDTGELFF
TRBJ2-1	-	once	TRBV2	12	TGTGCCAGCGGGGATATGGGGAGTGAGCAGTTCTTC	CASGDMGSEQFF
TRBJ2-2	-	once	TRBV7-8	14	TGTGCCAGCAGACGAAGGACAGAAAGCCGGGAGCTGTTTTTT	CASRRRTESRELFF
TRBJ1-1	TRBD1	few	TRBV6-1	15	TGTGCCAGCGGAATTGTGACAGGGGGTGCCACTGAAGCTTTCTTT	CASGIVTGGATEAFF
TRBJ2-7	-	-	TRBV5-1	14	TGCGCCAGCAGCTTGGATACAGCTTCCTACGAGCAGTACTTC	CASSLDTASYEQYF
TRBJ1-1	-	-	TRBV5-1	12	TGCGCCAGCAGCCCGGGACACTATGAAGCTTTCTTT	CASSPGHYEAFF
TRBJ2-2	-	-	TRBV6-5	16	TGTGCCAGCAGTTATCAGAGTACCACAGGGCCCGGGGAGCTGTTTTTT	CASSYQSTTGPGELFF
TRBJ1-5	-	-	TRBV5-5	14	TGTGCCAGCAGCCCGACCCCCTCGGGGCAGCCCCAGCATTTT	CASSPTPSGQPQHF
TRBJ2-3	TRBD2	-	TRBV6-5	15	TGTGCCAGCAGCTCTACCGACAGCGGGGGAGATACGCAGTATTTT	CASSSTDSGGDTQYF
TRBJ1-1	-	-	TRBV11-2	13	TGTGCCAGCAGCTTAGCCGTGAACACTGAAGCTTTCTTT	CASSLAVNTEAFF
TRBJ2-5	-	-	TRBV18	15	TGTGCCAGCTCACTTACTAGCTCCCCAATAGAGACCCAGTACTTC	CASSLTSSPIETQYF
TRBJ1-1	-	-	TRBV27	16	TGTGCCAGCTGTACCGAACCAGGGGTCATATGCACTGAAGCTTTCTTT	CASCTEPGVICTEAFF
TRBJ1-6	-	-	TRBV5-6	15	TGTGCCAGCAGCTTGAGCGGTAACTATAATTCACCCCTCCACTTT	CASSLSGNYNSPLHF
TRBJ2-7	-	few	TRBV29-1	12	TGCAGCGTTGAATGGAGGAGATACGAGCAGTACTTC	CSVEWRRYEQYF
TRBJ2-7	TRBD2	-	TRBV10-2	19	TGCGCCAGCAGTCCCACTCCGGGACTAGCGGGGTTAGTTATCGGCGAGCAGTACTTC	CASSPTPGLAGLVIGEQYF
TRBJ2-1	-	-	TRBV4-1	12	TGCGCCAGCAGTGGCGGGACGGGGGAGCAGTTCTTC	CASSGGTGEQFF
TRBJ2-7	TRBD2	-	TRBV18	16	TGTGCCAGCTCACCAGGAACTAGCGCGAGCTCCTACGAGCAGTACTTC	CASSPGTSASSYEQYF
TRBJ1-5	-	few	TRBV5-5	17	TGTGCCAGCAGCCACGATTTCGGGGGACCCTCTAATCAGCCCCAGCATTTT	CASSHDFGGPSNQPQHF
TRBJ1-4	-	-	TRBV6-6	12	TGTGCCAGCAGCAGACAGCTCAAGGAACTGTTTTTT	CASSRQLKELFF
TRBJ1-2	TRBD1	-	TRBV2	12	TGTGCCAGCAGGGGACAGGTCTATGGCTACACCTTC	CASRGQVYGYTF
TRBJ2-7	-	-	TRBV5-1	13	TGCGCCAGCAGCTTGGGGACTCTCTACGAGCAGTACTTC	CASSLGTLYEQYF
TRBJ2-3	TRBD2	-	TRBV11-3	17	TGTGCCAGCAGCCCGGGACTAGCGGGGTTGTTGGCAGATACGCAGTATTTT	CASSPGLAGLLADTQYF